The TCR beta chain described here comes from a study of blood T cell repertoires in COVID-19. Clones were sequenced by immunoSEQ multiplex PCR, and TCRdb holds only the in-frame ones, with some missing. The profile shows fewer than 60,000 clones, roughly nine tenths of them singletons. This CDR3 contains 12 residues. V was pared by 1 base and J by 4 bases, with 8 bases between. Germline CDR1 GTSNPN, CDR2 SVGIG (reference sequence). This clone was counted a few times. The source is a human donor in a cohort sampled during active COVID-19. The chain uses TRBV30 and TRBJ2-7; no clear D gene. Input material: peripheral blood. CDR3 sequence (DNA): TGTGCCTGGAGTGAAGACGGGTACGAGCAGTACTTC. Amino acid sequence: CAWSEDGYEQYF.